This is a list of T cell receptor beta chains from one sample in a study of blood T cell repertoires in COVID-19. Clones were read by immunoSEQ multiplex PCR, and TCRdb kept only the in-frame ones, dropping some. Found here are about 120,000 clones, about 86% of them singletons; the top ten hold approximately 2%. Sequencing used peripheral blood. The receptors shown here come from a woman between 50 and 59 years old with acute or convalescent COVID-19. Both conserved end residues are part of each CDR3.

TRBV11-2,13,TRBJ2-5,CASSLVVRETQYF
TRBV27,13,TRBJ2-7,CASSDQDNYEQYF
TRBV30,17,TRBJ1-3,CAWSGLHTDNSGNTIYF
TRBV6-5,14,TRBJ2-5,CASSYIRAHETQYF
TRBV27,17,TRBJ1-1,CASSLFGRDRGGTEAFF
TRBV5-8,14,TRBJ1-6,CASSLDSIFSPLHF
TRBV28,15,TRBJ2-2,CASSLLGQGTGELFF
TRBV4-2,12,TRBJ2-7,CASGGGNGEQYF
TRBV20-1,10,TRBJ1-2,CRGTGDGYTF
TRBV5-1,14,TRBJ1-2,CASSQTGVDYGYTF
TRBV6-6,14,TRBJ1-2,CASSLEGQSYGYTF
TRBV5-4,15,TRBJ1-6,CASSLRTVDNSPLHF
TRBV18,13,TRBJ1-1,CASSDRGSAEAFF
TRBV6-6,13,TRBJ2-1,CASSEGLGNEQFF
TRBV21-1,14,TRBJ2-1,CASSNQRIYNEQFF
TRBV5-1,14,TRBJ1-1,CASSSFTENTEAFF
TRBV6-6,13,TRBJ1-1,CASSYVEGAGAFF
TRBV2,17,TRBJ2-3,CASSPGTSGRRADTQYF
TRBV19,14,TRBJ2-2,CASSLTGNTGELFF
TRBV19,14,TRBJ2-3,CASSMGPGVDTQYF
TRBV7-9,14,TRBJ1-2,CASSLDRGKDGYTF
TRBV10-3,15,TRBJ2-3,CAINQGLAVGDTQYF
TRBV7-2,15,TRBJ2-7,CASSWVLAGVYEQYF
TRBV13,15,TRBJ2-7,CASSLGRGRTYEQYF
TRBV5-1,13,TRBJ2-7,CASSLGQGESVYF
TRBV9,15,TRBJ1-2,CASSPGQGGGYGYTF
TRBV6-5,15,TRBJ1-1,CASSSHTVRGTEAFF
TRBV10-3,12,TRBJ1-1,CAISDRLAEAFF
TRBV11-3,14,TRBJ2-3,CASSSGLSADTQYF
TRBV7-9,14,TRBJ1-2,CASSEWTGEIGYTF
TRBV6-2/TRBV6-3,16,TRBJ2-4,CASSPTGGGAKNIQYF
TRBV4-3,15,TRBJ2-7,CASSQDPSGTYEQYF
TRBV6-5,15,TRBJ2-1,CASSKAGGPYNEQFF
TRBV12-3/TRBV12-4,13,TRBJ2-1,CASSSSGKNEQFF
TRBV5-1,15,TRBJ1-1,CASSLDPGVNTEAFF
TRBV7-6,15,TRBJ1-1,CASSSSLGGGTEAFF
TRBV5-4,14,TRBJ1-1,CASSLDRENTEAFF
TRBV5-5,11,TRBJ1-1,CASRVAGWAFF
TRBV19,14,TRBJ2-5,CASSMTGVWETQYF
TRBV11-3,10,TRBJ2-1,CASSLRREFF
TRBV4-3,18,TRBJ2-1,CASSQDNQAGGLSHEQFF
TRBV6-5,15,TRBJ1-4,CASIRGGWLDEKLFF
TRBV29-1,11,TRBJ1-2,CSALQGLGYTF
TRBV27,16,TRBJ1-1,CASTSGTGGLGTEAFF
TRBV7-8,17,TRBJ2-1,CASSPRGSGTSVDEQFF
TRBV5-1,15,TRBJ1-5,CASSLEGVGNQPQHF
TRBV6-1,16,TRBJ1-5,CASSESPGLGGGPQHF
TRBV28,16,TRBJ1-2,CASSLSARDRGYGYTF
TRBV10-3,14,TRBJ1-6,CAIRQGAGNSPLHF